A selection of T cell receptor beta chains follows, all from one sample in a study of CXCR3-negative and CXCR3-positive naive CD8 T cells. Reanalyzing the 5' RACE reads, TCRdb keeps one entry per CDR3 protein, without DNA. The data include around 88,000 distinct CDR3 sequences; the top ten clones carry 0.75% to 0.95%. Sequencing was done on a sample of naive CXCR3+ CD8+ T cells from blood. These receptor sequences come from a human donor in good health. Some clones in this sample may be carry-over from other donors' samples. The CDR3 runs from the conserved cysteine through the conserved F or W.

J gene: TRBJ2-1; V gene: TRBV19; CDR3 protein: CASSIGASYNEQFF
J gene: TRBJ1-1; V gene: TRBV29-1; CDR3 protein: CSVEDLGAEAFF
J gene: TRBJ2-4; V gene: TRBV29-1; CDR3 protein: CSAGAGIAKNIQYF
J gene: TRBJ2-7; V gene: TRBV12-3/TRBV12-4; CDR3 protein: CASSLTNYEQYF
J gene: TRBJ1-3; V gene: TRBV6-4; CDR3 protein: CASTGGVLPTSGNTIYF
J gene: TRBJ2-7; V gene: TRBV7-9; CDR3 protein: CASSFIGQGGEQYF
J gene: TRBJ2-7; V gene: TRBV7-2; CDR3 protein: CASSLVGASYEQYF
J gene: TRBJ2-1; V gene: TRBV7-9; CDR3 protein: CASSLSAVSYNEQFF
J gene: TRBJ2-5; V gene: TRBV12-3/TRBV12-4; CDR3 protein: CASTWTSGKIRETQYF
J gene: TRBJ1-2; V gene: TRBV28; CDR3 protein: CASSLTGRASGYTF
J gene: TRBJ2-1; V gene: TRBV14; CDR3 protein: CASSQDLRLAGVPSEQFF
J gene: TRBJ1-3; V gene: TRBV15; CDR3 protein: CATSRDWGTATGNTIYF
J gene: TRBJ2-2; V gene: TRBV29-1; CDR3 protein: CSVEGGNANTGELFF
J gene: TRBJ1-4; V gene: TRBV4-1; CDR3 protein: CASSQTAGLGNEKLFF
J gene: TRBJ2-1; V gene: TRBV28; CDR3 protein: CASTPLVGWDHNEQFF
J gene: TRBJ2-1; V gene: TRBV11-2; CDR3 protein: CASSLGAGTGNEQFF
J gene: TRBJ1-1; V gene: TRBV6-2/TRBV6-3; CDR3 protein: CASSSWGEQTEAFF
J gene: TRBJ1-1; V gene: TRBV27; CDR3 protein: CASSVYSAGKGKTEAFF
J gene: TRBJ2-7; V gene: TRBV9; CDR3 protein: CASSVDTIGIYEQYF
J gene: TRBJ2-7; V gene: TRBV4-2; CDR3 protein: CASSPVGSGGLGSYEQYF
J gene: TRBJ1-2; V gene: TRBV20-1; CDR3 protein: CSARNLGQGALGYGYTF
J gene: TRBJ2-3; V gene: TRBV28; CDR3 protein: CASSPPTSGGITDTQYF